Below are 16 T cell receptor beta chains sequenced from a single sample in a study of OX40 agonist ivuxolimab in advanced cancers. Assay used: immunoSEQ multiplex PCR; TCRdb lists only in-frame clones, some missing. The table lists tens of thousands of clones, 90% of them singletons. Sequenced material: CD4+ or CD8+ T cells sorted from blood, taken in a trial of the OX40 agonist ivuxolimab. These receptors were collected from an adult with an advanced solid tumor such as melanoma, head and neck, liver or kidney cancer.

The chain employs TRBV4-3 and TRBJ2-2; D is possibly TRBD1 (6 bases). Germline lookup yields CDR1 LGHNA and CDR2 YSLEER. Trimming stripped 1 base from V and 7 bases from J, with 19 bases between. The CDR3 contains 17 residues. The CDR3 DNA follows: TGCGCCAGCAGCCAAGGGTCCGGGCAGGGGACCCGCGGGGAGCTGTTTTTT. It codes for CASSQGSGQGTRGELFF.

The chain couples TRBV7-6 to TRBJ2-5; 7 bases map to TRBD2. The better agreement between TRBJ2-7 and the DNA end casts doubt on the J call. This CDR3 contains 14 residues. Germline CDR1 reads SGHVS; CDR2 reads FNYEAQ. The CDR3 loop reads CASSFGTTAHEQYF. DNA of the CDR3: TGTGCCAGCAGCTTCGGGACTACCGCCCACGAGCAGTACTTC.

V usage is TRBV29-1 and J usage is TRBJ2-5, with D perhaps TRBD1 or TRBD2 (5 bases each). Germline CDR1 SQVTM, CDR2 ANQGSEA. Trimming stripped 3 bases from V and 1 base from J, with 21 bases between. The CDR3 runs 17 residues. Here the CDR3 reads CSVDGWGRGLTQETQYF. The CDR3, as DNA: TGCAGCGTTGACGGGTGGGGCCGGGGTCTGACCCAAGAGACCCAGTACTTC.

The rearrangement uses TRBV29-1 and TRBJ2-7; D could derive from TRBD1 or TRBD2 (5 bases each). Trimming pared 6 bases from V and 3 bases from J, leaving 21 bases between. The CDR3 has 15 amino acids. CDR1 and CDR2 (germline): SQVTM, ANQGSEA. The CDR3 reads CSVLRSGGLFYEQYF. CDR3 nucleotide sequence: TGCAGCGTCCTCAGGAGTGGGGGTCTCTTCTACGAGCAGTACTTC.

The chain couples TRBV11-3 to TRBJ2-1; no firm D call. Trimming took 2 bases from V and 8 from J, leaving 7 bases between them. The CDR3 covers 12 residues. In germline, CDR1 is SGHNT, CDR2 YENEEA. The CDR3 bases are TGTGCCAGCAGCTTAATTTCCGATGAGCAGTTCTTC. Its protein product is CASSLISDEQFF.

The chain employs TRBV2 and TRBJ2-1, with TRBD2 matching 8 bases. The CDR3 has 15 residues. Trimming cost V 4 bases and J 5 bases; bases outside gene matches: 7. Germline V CDR1 and CDR2: SNHLY, FYNNEI. The CDR3 region is CASSGAGVSNNEQFF. DNA for the CDR3: TGTGCCAGCAGTGGAGCGGGAGTGTCGAACAATGAGCAGTTCTTC.

This chain joins TRBV6-5 and TRBJ2-5, with D maybe TRBD2 (5 bases). Trimming stripped 5 bases from V and 2 bases from J, with 9 bases between. Germline CDR1 and CDR2: MNHEY and SVGAGI. This CDR3 is built from 13 residues. CDR3: CASSARVQETQYF. CDR3 nucleotides: TGTGCCAGCAGTGCGAGGGTACAAGAGACCCAGTACTTC.

The chain is built from TRBV25-1 and TRBJ2-3; possibly TRBD1 for D (5 bases). The germline V gene encodes CDR1 MGHDK and CDR2 SYGVNS. V was trimmed by 7 bases and J by 1 base, leaving 12 bases between them. The CDR3 contains 14 residues. The CDR3 sequence: CASKLGLGTDTQYF. The CDR3 bases are TGTGCCAGCAAATTGGGGCTGGGCACAGATACGCAGTATTTT. The entire variable domain, with the rest obtained from reference TRBV25-1 and TRBJ2-3, is as follows: EADIYQTPRYLVIGTGKKITLECSQTMGHDKMYWYQQDPGMELHLIHYSYGVNSTEKGDLSSESTVSRIRTEHFPLTLESARPSHTSQYLCASKLGLGTDTQYFGPGTRLTVL.

The chain carries TRBV7-9 and TRBJ2-7; D is ambiguous. V lost 2 bases to trimming and J lost 0 bases, with 11 bases between them. The CDR3 runs to 15 residues. The V gene's germline CDR1 is SEHNR and CDR2 FQNEAQ (reference sequence). The CDR3, as DNA: TGTGCCAGCAGCTTACCCCAGTCGGCCTCCTACGAGCAGTACTTC. This codes for CASSLPQSASYEQYF.

V and J are TRBV7-6 and TRBJ2-7, with 7 bases lining up with TRBD1. J gave up 2 bases and V 4 bases, and 5 bases lay outside the gene matches. This CDR3 comprises 14 residues. Germline CDR1 is SGHVS and CDR2 is FNYEAQ. The DNA for the CDR3 is TGTGCCAGCAGCTCAGGGGGAACAACCTACGAGCAGTACTTC. Protein sequence: CASSSGGTTYEQYF. The full variable domain, completed using reference TRBV7-6 and TRBJ2-7, is GAGVSQSPRYKVTKRGQDVALRCDPISGHVSLYWYRQALGQGPEFLTYFNYEAQQDKSGLPNDRFSAERPEGSISTLTIQRTEQRDSAMYRCASSSGGTTYEQYFGPGTRLTVT.

The chain combines TRBV7-9 with TRBJ2-3, with 7 bases identical to TRBD2. J lost 2 bases, V lost 5 bases, and 10 bases had no gene match. This CDR3 comprises 16 residues. Germline V gene sequence: CDR1 SEHNR, CDR2 FQNEAQ (reference sequence). The CDR3 bases are TGTGCCAGCAGCGGGGGGGAACCAGCGGCCACAGATACGCAGTATTTT. Amino acids: CASSGGEPAATDTQYF.

The chain uses TRBV5-1 and TRBJ2-5, with 11 bases fitting TRBD1. The CDR3 contains 14 residues. Losses at the gene ends were 3 bases for V and 5 bases for J; bases not matched to a gene: 3. Germline CDR1 SGHRS, CDR2 YFSETQ. CDR3 in DNA: TGCGCCAGCAGCTCGGGACAGGGGGGTGAGACCCAGTACTTC. It encodes CASSSGQGGETQYF.

V is TRBV10-3 and J is TRBJ2-1, with unresolved D. The V end lost 6 bases, the J end lost 8 bases, and 17 bases lay between the germline ends. The CDR3 is 14 residues long. Germline V gene data show CDR1 as ENHRY and CDR2 as SYGVKD. The CDR3 sequence: CAISDWDSVYEQFF. In DNA, the CDR3 is TGTGCCATCAGCGACTGGGATTCGGTATATGAGCAGTTCTTC.

This chain connects TRBV13 to TRBJ1-4, with D perhaps TRBD1 (5 bases). Germline CDR1 PRHDT, CDR2 FYEKMQ (reference sequence). The V gene lost 4 bases and the J gene lost 8 bases, with 14 bases spanning the gap. The CDR3 has 14 residues. For the CDR3, the DNA is TGTGCCAGCAGCTCCGGGACTAATAGGGAAAAACTGTTTTTT. Protein product: CASSSGTNREKLFF.

The chain couples TRBV6-5 to TRBJ2-5, with TRBD2 matching 7 bases. This CDR3 region has 15 residues. The germline gives CDR1 MNHEY, CDR2 SVGAGI. V lost 2 bases, J lost 1 base, and 4 bases stayed unmatched. For the CDR3, the DNA is TGTGCCAGCAGTTACACGGGGGGAACCCAAGAGACCCAGTACTTC. Translating it yields CASSYTGGTQETQYF.

The rearrangement joins TRBV5-6 to TRBJ2-7, with D tentatively TRBD1 or TRBD2 (5 bases each). The CDR3 loop spans 15 amino acids. V was cut by 4 bases and J by 3 bases, with 17 bases left in between. Germline-derived CDR1 and CDR2 are SGHDT and YYEEEE. The DNA of the CDR3 is TGTGCCAGCAGCCTGGATGAGGGGTGGGACTACGAGCAGTACTTC. This sequence encodes CASSLDEGWDYEQYF.